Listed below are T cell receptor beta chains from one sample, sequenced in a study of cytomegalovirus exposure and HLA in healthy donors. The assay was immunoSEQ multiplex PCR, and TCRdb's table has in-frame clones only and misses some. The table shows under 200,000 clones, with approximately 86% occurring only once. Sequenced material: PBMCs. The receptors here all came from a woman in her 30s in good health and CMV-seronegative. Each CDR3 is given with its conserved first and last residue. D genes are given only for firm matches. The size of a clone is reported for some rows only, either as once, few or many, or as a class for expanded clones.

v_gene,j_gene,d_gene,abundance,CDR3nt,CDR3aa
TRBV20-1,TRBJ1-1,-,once,TGCAGTGCTCCAACGGGACAAAGGACAATCTTT,CSAPTGQRTIF
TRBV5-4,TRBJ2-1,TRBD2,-,TGTGCCAGCAGCCGTGATAGCGGGGGGAAACACAATGAGCAGTTCTTC,CASSRDSGGKHNEQFF
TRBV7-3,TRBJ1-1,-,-,TGTGCCAGCAGCTTATACAGGAACACTGAAGCTTTCTTT,CASSLYRNTEAFF
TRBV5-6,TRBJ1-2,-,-,TGTGCCAGCAGTCAGAATGCGGGCTTTGGCTACACCTTC,CASSQNAGFGYTF
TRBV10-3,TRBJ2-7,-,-,TGTGCCATCTCGGAGGGTAGTTCCTACGAGCAGTACTTC,CAISEGSSYEQYF
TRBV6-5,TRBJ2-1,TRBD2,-,TGTGCCAGCAGCCCCTACGGGAGGGTTTACAATGAGCAGTTCTTC,CASSPYGRVYNEQFF
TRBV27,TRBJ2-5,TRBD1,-,TGTGCCAGCAGTTTAAGCGCTTTTGGACAGGGGGTAGAGACCCAGTACTTC,CASSLSAFGQGVETQYF
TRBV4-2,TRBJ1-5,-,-,TGTGCCAGCAGCCAAGCTAACAGGGATCAGCCCCAGCATTTT,CASSQANRDQPQHF
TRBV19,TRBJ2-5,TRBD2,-,TGTGCCAGTAGTATAGCGGGAGGGCCGGAGACCCAGTACTTC,CASSIAGGPETQYF
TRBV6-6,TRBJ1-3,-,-,TGTGCCAGCAGACAAACCCCAGATATCTCTGGAAACACCATATATTTT,CASRQTPDISGNTIYF
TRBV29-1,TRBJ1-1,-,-,TGCAGCGTTGATGGGGGCCTTGGCACTGAAGCTTTCTTT,CSVDGGLGTEAFF
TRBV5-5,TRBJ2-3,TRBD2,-,TGTGCCAGCAGCTTGAGGGCTAGCGGGAGATTTTCGCCAGATACGCAGTATTTT,CASSLRASGRFSPDTQYF
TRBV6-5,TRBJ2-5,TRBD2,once,TGTGCCAGCAGTCCTGGACTAGCTACCTCAGAGACCCAGTACTTC,CASSPGLATSETQYF
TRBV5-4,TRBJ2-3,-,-,TGTGCCAGCAGCTTGTCTTCGACAGATACGCAGTATTTT,CASSLSSTDTQYF
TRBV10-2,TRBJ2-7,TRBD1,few,TGCGCCAGCGAACAGGGGGCGGGCGAGCAGTACTTC,CASEQGAGEQYF
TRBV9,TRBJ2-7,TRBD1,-,TGTGCCAGCAGCGTAGGGGCCGGGACAGGGACCTACGAGCAGTACTTC,CASSVGAGTGTYEQYF
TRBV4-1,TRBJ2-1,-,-,TGCGCCAGCAGCCAAGCTACCTACAATGAGCAGTTCTTC,CASSQATYNEQFF
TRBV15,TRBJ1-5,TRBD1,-,TGTGCCACCAGCAGGTTGACAGGGTTAGTTCAGCCCCAGCATTTT,CATSRLTGLVQPQHF
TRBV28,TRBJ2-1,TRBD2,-,TGTGCCAGTTTAGCGGGCAACTACAATGAGCAGTTCTTC,CASLAGNYNEQFF
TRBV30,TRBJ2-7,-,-,TGTGCCTGGAGTCCCGGGGAAGAGCAGTACTTC,CAWSPGEEQYF
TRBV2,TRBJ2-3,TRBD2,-,TGTGCCAGCCGTAGCGGGGGGAGCACAGATACGCAGTATTTT,CASRSGGSTDTQYF
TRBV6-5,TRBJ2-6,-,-,TGTGCCAGCAGCCAGGGTACTGGGGCCAACGTCCTGACTTTC,CASSQGTGANVLTF
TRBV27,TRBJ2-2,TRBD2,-,TGTGCCAGCAGTTTATTTGTTTCGAGGGGACTAGCGAGTAACACCGGGGAGCTGTTTTTT,CASSLFVSRGLASNTGELFF
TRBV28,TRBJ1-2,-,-,TGTGCCAGCAGTTCAGACAGGCCCTATGGCTACACCTTC,CASSSDRPYGYTF
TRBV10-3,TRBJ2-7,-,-,TGTGCCTCCACAATTGGAGACGTGGGCGAGCAGTACTTC,CASTIGDVGEQYF
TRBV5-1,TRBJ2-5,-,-,TGCGCCAGCAGCTCCAGGCGCGGGGCAGAGACCCAGTACTTC,CASSSRRGAETQYF
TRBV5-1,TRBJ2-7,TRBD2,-,TGCGCCAGCAGCGCACTAGCGGGAGGCTCCTACGAGCAGTACTTC,CASSALAGGSYEQYF
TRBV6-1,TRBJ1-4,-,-,TGTGCCAGCAGGCGGATACAGGGTGCGAGGGAAAAACTGTTTTTT,CASRRIQGAREKLFF
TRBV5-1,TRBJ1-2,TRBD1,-,TGCGCCAGCAGCTTCGACAGGGGTAGCTATGGCTACACCTTC,CASSFDRGSYGYTF
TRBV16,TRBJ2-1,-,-,TGTGCCAGCAGCCCCATCGGGGGAGATTCACAGTTCTTC,CASSPIGGDSQFF
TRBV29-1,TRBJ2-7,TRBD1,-,TGCAGCGTTGAAGAAACAGGGGGGATGTACGAGCAGTACTTC,CSVEETGGMYEQYF
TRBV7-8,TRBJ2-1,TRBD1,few,TGTGCCAGCAGCCCTGGACAGGGACTCCTGAATGAGCAGTTCTTC,CASSPGQGLLNEQFF
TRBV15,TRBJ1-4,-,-,TGTGCCACCAGCAGAGGGGACCTACTTCGGGACATTGTGGCTAATGAAAAACTGTTTTTT,CATSRGDLLRDIVANEKLFF
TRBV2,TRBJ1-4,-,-,TGTGCCAGCAGCCCCTCCGCCCCCTCGGGAAAACTGTTTTTT,CASSPSAPSGKLFF
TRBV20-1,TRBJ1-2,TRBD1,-,TGCAGTGCTAGAAAGGGGGCTGGCTACACCTTC,CSARKGAGYTF
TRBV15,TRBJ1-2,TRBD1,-,TGTGCCACCAGCAGAGGGGACAGGGACAATGGCTACACCTTC,CATSRGDRDNGYTF
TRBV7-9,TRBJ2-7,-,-,TGTGCCAGCAGCTTCCCCCGGGACACCTACGAGCAGTACTTC,CASSFPRDTYEQYF
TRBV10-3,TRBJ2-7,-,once,TGTGCCATCAGTGACGGGACACAAAGCTACGAGCAGTACTTC,CAISDGTQSYEQYF
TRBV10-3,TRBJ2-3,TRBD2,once,TGTGCCATCAGCGGTTCTCCGGGACTAGGCACAGATACGCAGTATTTT,CAISGSPGLGTDTQYF
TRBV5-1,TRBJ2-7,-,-,TGCGCCAGCAGCCGACAGGATACCTACGAGCAGTACTTC,CASSRQDTYEQYF
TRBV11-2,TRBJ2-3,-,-,TGTGCCAGCAACCTAGGGGGGGCTGGAGATACGCAGTATTTT,CASNLGGAGDTQYF
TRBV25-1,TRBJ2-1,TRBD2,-,TGTGCCAGCAGTGAAGATGGGGGACTAGCGGCATACAATGAGCAGTTCTTC,CASSEDGGLAAYNEQFF
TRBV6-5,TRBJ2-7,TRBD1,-,TGTGCCAGCAGTTTGGACAGGGGGCCCTACGAGCAGTACTTC,CASSLDRGPYEQYF
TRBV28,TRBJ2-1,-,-,TGTGCCAGCAGCCCCCTCGGGACACTTTACAATGAGCAGTTCTTC,CASSPLGTLYNEQFF
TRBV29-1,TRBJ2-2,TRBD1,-,TGCAGCGTCGGGACAGGGGGATACACCGGGGAGCTGTTTTTT,CSVGTGGYTGELFF
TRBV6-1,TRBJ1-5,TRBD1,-,TGTGCCAGCAGCAGGACAGGCACAGACAATCAGCCCCAGCATTTT,CASSRTGTDNQPQHF
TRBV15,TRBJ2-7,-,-,TGTGCCACCAGCAGAGATAGGATCCCGGGGGAGCAGTACTTC,CATSRDRIPGEQYF
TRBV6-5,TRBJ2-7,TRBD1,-,TGTGCCAGCAGTTACACGACAGGGGGGTCCTACGAGCAGTACTTC,CASSYTTGGSYEQYF
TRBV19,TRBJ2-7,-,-,TGTGCCAGTAGTACATACAGGGCCCCGGGCGAAGAGCAGTACTTC,CASSTYRAPGEEQYF
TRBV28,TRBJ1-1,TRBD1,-,TGTGCCAGCCGACAGGGCCTCACTGAAGCTTTCTTT,CASRQGLTEAFF
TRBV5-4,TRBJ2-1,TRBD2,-,TGTGCCAGCAGCTTACTAGCGGATACTCCTCGGGGTGAGCAGTTCTTC,CASSLLADTPRGEQFF